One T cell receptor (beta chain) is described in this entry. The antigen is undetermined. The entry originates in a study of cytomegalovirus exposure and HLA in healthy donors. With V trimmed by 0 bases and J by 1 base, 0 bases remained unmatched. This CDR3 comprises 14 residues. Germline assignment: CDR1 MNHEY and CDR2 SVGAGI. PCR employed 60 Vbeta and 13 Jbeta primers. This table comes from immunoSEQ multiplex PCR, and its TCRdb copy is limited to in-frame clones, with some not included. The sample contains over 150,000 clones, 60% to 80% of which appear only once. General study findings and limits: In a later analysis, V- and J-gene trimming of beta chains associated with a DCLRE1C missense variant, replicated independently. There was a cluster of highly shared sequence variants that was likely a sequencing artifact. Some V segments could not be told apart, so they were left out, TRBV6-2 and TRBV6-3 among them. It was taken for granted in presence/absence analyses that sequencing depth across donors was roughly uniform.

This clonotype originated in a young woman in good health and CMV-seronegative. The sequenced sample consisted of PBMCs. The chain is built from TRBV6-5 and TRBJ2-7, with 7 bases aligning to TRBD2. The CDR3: CASSYSGGSYEQYF. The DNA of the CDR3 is TGTGCCAGCAGTTACTCGGGGGGGTCCTACGAGCAGTACTTC.